This TCR beta chain was captured in a study of breast tumors, draining lymph nodes, adjacent tissues. The sample holds a few counts of this clonotype. TCRdb used MiXCR to reprocess the multiplex PCR reads, holding one entry per CDR3 protein. The data hold approximately 130,000 distinct CDR3 sequences, with less than 25% observed a single time. Breast cancer patients provided tissue from their axillary draining lymph nodes. Sequences were obtained from axillary lymph node tissue. The TCR sequence derives from a female donor with breast cancer. Some clones in this sample may be carry-over from other donors' samples.

Here the CDR3 DNA reads TGTGCCAGCAGTTTATCCTCACTTAGCAATCAGCCCCAGCATTTT. This sequence encodes CASSLSSLSNQPQHF. The J gene is TRBJ1-5, the V gene TRBV28, with D hard to call. The CDR3 loop spans 15 amino acids. CDR1 is MDHEN, CDR2 SYDVKM, per germline. Trimming cost V 1 base and J 0 bases, with 7 bases left between them. Supplemented by reference TRBV28 and TRBJ1-5, the full variable domain reads DVKVTQSSRYLVKRTGEKVFLECVQDMDHENMFWYRQDPGLGLRLIYFSYDVKMKEKGDIPEGYSVSREKKERFSLILESASTNQTSMYLCASSLSSLSNQPQHFGDGTRLSIL.